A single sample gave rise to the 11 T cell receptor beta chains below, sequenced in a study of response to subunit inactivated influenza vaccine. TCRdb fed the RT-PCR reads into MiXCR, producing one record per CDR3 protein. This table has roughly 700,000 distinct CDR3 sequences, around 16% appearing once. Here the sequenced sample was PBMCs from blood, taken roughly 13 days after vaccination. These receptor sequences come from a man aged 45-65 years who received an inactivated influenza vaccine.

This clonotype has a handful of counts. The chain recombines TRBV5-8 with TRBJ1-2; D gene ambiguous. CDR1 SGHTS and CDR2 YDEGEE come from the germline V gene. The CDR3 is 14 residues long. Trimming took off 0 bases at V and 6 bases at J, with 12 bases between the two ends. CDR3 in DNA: TGTGCCAGCAGCTTGGGACGGCCTAGGAATGGCTACACCTTC. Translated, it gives CASSLGRPRNGYTF.

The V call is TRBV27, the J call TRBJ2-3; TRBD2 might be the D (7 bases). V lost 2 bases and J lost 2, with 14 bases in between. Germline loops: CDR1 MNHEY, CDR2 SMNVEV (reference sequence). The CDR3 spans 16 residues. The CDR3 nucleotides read TGTGCCAGCAGTTTAAACGGGGGGCTTAACACAGATACGCAGTATTTT. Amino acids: CASSLNGGLNTDTQYF.

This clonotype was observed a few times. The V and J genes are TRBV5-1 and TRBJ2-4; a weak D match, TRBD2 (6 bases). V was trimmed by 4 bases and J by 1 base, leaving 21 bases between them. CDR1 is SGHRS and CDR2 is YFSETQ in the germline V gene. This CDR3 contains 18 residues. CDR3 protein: CASSRHRDGRLAKNIQYF. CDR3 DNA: TGCGCCAGCAGCCGCCACCGGGATGGGAGGCTGGCCAAAAACATTCAGTACTTC.

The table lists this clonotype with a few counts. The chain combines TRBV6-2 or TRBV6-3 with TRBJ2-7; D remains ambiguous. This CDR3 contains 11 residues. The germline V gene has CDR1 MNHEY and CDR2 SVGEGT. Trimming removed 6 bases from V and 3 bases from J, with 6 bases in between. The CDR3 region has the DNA TGTGCCAGCAGCATGGGCTACGAGCAGTACTTC. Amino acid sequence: CASSMGYEQYF.

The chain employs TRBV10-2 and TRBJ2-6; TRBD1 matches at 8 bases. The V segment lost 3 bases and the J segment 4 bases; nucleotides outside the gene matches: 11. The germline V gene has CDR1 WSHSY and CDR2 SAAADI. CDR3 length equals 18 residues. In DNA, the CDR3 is TGCGCCAGCAGTGAAAGGGCAGGGGGCGCACTGGGGGCCAACGTCCTGACTTTC. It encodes CASSERAGGALGANVLTF.

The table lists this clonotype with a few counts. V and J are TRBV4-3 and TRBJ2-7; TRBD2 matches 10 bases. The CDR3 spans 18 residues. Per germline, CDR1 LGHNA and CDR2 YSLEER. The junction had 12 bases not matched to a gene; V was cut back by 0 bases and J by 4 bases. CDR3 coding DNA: TGCGCCAGCAGCCAAGATCTGCCGGGACTAGCGTCTAGTTACGAGCAGTACTTC. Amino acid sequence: CASSQDLPGLASSYEQYF.

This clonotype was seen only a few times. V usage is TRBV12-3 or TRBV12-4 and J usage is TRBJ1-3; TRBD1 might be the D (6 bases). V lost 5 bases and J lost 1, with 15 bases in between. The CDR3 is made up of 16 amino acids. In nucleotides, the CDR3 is TGTGCCAGCAGTGGGGTACAGGGTCGGTCTGGAAACACCATATATTTT. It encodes CASSGVQGRSGNTIYF.

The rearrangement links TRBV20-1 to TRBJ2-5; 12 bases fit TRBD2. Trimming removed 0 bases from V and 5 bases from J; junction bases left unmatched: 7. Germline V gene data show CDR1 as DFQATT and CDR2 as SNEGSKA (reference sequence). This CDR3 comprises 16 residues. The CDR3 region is CSARELAGGPGETQYF. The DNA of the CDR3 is TGCAGTGCTAGAGAGCTAGCGGGAGGGCCGGGGGAGACCCAGTACTTC.

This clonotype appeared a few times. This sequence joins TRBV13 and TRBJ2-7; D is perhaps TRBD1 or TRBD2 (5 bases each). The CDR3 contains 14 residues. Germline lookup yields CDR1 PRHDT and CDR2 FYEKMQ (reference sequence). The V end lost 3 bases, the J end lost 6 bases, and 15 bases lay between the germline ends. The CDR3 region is CASSFGKGFSEQYF. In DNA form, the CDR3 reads TGTGCCAGCAGCTTCGGGAAGGGGTTCTCCGAGCAGTACTTC.

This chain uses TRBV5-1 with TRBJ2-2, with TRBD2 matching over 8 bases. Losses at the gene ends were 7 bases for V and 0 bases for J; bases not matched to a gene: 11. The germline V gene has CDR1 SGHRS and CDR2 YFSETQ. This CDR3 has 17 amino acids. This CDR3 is CASSGGGPTSNTGELFF. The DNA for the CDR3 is TGCGCCAGCTCCGGGGGGGGACCCACCTCGAACACCGGGGAGCTGTTTTTT.

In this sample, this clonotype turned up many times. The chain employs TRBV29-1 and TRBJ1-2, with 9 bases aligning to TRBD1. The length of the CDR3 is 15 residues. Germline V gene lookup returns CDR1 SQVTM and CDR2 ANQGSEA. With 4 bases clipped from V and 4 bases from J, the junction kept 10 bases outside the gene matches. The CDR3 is CSVARDRVLGYGYTF. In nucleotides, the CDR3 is TGCAGCGTTGCCCGGGACAGGGTACTTGGCTATGGCTACACCTTC.